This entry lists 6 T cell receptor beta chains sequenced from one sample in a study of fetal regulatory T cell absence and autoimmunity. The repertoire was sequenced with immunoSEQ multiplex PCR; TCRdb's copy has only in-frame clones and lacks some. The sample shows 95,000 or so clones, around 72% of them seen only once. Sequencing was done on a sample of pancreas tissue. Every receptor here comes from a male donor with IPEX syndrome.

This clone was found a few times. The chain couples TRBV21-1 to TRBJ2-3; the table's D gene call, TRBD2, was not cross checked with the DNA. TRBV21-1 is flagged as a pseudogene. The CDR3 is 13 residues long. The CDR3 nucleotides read TGTGCCAGCAGCCCCAAGTCGTCTAATACGCAGTATTTT. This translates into CASSPKSSNTQYF.

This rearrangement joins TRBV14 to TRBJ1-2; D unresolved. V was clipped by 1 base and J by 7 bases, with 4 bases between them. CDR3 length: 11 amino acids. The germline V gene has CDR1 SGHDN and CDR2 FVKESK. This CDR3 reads CASSQGGGYTF. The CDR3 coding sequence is TGTGCCAGCAGCCAAGGAGGTGGCTACACCTTC.

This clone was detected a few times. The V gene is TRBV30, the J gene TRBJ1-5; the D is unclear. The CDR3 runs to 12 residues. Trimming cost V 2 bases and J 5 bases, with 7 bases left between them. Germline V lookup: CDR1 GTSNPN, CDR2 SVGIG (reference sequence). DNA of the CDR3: TGTGCCTGGAGTCTCCCGGATCAGCCCCAGCATTTT. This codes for CAWSLPDQPQHF.

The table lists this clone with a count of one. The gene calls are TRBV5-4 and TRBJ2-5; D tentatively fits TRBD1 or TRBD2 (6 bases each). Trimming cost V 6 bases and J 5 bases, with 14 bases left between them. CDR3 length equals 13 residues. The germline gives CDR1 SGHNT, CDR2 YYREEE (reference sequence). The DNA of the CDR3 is TGTGCCAGCACCCAGAGGGGGGTGGAGACCCAGTACTTC. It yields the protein CASTQRGVETQYF.

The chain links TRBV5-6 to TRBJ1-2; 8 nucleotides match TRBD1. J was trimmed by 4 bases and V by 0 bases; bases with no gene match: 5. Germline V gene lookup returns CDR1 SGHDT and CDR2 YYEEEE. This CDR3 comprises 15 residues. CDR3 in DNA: TGTGCCAGCAGCTTGGGCAGGGGGCTTTTCTATGGCTACACCTTC. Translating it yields CASSLGRGLFYGYTF.

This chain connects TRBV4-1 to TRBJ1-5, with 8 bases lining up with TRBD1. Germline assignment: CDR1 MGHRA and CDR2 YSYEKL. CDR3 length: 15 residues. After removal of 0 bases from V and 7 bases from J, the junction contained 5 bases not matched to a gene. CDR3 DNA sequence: TGCGCCAGCAGCCAAGACAGGGGGCGCAGGCAGCCCCAGCATTTT. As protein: CASSQDRGRRQPQHF.